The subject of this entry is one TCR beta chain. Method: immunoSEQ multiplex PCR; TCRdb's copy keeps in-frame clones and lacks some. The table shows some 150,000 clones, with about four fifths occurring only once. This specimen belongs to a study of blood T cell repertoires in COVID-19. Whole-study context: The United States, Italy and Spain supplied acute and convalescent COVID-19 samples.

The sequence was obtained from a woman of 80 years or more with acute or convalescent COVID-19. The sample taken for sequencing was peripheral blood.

The CDR3 nucleotides are TGTGCCATCAGTGAGTGGGCGGGAAACCCGGACATTCAGTACTTC. It encodes CAISEWAGNPDIQYF. V usage is TRBV10-3 and J usage is TRBJ2-4, with D maybe TRBD2 (6 bases). Per germline, CDR1 ENHRY and CDR2 SYGVKD. Trimming cost V 1 base and J 8 bases, with 15 bases left between them. The CDR3 covers 15 residues.